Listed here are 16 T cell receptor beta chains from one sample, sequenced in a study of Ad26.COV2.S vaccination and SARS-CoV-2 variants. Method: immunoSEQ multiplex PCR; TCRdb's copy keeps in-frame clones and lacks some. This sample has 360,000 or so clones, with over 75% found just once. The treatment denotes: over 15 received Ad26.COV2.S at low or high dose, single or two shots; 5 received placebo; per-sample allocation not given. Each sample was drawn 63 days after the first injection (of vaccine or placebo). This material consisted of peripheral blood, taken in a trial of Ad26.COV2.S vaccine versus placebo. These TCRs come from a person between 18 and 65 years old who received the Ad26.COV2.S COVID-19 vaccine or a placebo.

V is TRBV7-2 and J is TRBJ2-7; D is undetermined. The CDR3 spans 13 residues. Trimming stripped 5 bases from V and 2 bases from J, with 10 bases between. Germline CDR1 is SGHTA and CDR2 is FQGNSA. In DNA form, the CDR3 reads TGTGCCAGCAGCCCCAATGTGGCCTACGAGCAGTACTTC. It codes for CASSPNVAYEQYF.

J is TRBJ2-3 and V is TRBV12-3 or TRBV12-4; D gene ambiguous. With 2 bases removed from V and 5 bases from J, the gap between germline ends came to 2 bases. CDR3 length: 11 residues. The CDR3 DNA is TGTGCCAGCAGTTTAAAAGATACGCAGTATTTT. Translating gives CASSLKDTQYF.

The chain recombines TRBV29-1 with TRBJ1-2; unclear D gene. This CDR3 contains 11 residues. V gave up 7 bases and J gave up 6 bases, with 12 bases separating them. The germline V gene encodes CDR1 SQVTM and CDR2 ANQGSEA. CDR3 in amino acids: CSAFARHGYTF. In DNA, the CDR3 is TGCAGCGCGTTCGCCCGCCATGGCTACACCTTC.

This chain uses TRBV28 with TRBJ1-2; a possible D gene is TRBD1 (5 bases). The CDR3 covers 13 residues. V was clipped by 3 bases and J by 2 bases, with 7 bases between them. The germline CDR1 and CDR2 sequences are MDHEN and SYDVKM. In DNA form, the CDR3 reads TGTGCCAGCAGTTTGCAGGGAAACTATGGCTACACCTTC. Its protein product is CASSLQGNYGYTF.

The CDR3 DNA follows: TGTGCCAGCATGGCAGGGGGCTACGAGCAGTACTTC. This codes for CASMAGGYEQYF. V usage is TRBV27 and J usage is TRBJ2-7; 7 bases are a match to TRBD1. CDR1 MNHEY and CDR2 SMNVEV come from the germline V gene (reference sequence). The V gene end was trimmed by 7 bases and the J gene end by 3 bases; junction bases not matched to a gene: 3. The CDR3 loop spans 12 amino acids.

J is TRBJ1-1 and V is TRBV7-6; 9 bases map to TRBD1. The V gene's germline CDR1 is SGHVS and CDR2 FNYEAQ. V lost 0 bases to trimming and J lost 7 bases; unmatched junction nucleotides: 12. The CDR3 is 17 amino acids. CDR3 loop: CASSLAQDGTGIVEAFF. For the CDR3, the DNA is TGTGCCAGCAGCTTAGCCCAAGATGGGACAGGGATCGTTGAAGCTTTCTTT.

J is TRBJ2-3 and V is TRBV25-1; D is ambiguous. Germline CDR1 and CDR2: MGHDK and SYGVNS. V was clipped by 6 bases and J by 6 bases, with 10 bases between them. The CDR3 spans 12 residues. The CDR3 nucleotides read TGTGCCAGCAGCGCAAAATGGGATACGCAGTATTTT. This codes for CASSAKWDTQYF.

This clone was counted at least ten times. The CDR3: CASSSTSGRAPGAYEQYF. CDR3 DNA: TGTGCCAGCAGCTCTACTAGCGGGAGGGCCCCTGGCGCCTACGAGCAGTACTTC. The V call is TRBV7-9, the J call TRBJ2-7; TRBD2 agrees at 13 bases. Germline values: CDR1 SEHNR, CDR2 FQNEAQ (reference sequence). The CDR3 runs 18 residues. The V and J ends lost 4 bases and 2 bases, in that order; junction bases with no gene match: 11.

CDR3 in DNA: TGTGCCAGCAGCATAGCGGGACTAGGGCGAGGCCAGTACTTC. It translates to CASSIAGLGRGQYF. The rearrangement joins TRBV11-3 to TRBJ2-5, with 8 bases lining up with TRBD2. The trim removed 5 bases at V and 10 bases at J, leaving 12 bases unmatched. Looked up from germline, CDR1 is SGHNT and CDR2 is YENEEA. The CDR3 extends over 14 amino acids.

For the CDR3, the DNA is TGCAGCGTTGAATTGGCAGGGAGCTATGGCTACACCTTC. This encodes CSVELAGSYGYTF. The rearrangement links TRBV29-1 to TRBJ1-2; tentative D call: TRBD1 (5 bases). V was cut by 2 bases and J by 4 bases, with 11 bases left in between. CDR1 and CDR2 (germline): SQVTM, ANQGSEA. The CDR3 contains 13 residues. Full variable domain (rest looked up from reference TRBV29-1 and TRBJ1-2): SAVISQKPSRDICQRGTSLTIQCQVDSQVTMMFWYRQQPGQSLTLIATANQGSEATYESGFVIDKFPISRPNLTFSTLTVSNMSPEDSSIYLCSVELAGSYGYTFGSGTRLTVV.

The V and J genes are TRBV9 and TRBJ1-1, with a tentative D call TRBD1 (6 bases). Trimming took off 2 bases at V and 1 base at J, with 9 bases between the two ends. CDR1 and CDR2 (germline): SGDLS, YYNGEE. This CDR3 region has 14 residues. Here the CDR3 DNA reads TGTGCCAGCAGCGTGGGGGCAAAGAACACTGAAGCTTTCTTT. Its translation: CASSVGAKNTEAFF.

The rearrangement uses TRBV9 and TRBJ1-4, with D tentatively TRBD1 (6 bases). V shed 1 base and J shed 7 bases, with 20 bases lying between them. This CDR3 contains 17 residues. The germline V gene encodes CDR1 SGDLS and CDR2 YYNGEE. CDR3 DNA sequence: TGTGCCAGCAGCGTAAATCCCCAGCAGGGGCTAGGTGAAAAACTGTTTTTT. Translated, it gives CASSVNPQQGLGEKLFF.

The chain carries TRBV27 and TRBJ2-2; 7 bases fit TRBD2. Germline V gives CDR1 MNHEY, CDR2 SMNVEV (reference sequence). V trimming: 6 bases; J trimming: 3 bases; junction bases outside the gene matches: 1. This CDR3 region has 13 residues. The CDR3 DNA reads TGTGCCAGCAGCGGGAGGTACACCGGGGAGCTGTTTTTT. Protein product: CASSGRYTGELFF.

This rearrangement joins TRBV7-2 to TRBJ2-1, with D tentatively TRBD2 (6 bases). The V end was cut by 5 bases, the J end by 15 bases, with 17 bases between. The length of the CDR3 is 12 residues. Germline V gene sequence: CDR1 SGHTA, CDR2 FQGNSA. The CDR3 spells CASSQVEGTPFF. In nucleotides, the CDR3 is TGTGCCAGCAGCCAAGTGGAGGGGACTCCGTTCTTC.

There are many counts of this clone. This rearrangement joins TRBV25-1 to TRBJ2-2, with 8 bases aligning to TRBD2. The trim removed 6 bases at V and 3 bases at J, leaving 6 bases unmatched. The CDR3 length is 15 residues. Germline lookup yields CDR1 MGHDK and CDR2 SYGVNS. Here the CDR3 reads CASRSGREDTGELFF. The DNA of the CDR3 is TGTGCCAGCAGGTCGGGGCGGGAGGACACCGGGGAGCTGTTTTTT.

The DNA of the CDR3 is TGTGCCAGCAGTGCGGGACTAGCGGCCTACAATGAGCAGTTCTTC. Protein: CASSAGLAAYNEQFF. The J gene is TRBJ2-1, the V gene TRBV2; 11 bases agree with TRBD2. Looked up from germline, CDR1 is SNHLY and CDR2 is FYNNEI. V dropped 4 bases and J dropped 2; count of bases not matched to a gene: 1. This CDR3 has 15 residues.